These 21 T cell receptor beta chains were all obtained from the same sample, sequenced in a study of shared clonotypes between healthy human individuals (dated by TCRdb to between 2020 and 2021). The protocol used for the library was the immunoSEQ multiplex PCR assay. TCRdb limited this immuneACCESS table to in-frame rearrangements with V and J called. A share of clones is missing; checked studies link under half to unresolved V genes, and the rest is unexplained. This sample lists 2.3 million or so clones; 85% to 95% were detected once. The leading ten clones occupy 0.35% to 0.5% of the sample. What was sequenced was naive CD4+ T cells from PBMCs. This sample's cell subset or site label indicates: CD45RA+ positively selected. The receptors were sampled from a man between 18 and 29 years old in good health. Some clones in this sample may be carry-over from other donors' samples.

This clone has a handful of counts. This chain links TRBV4-1 with TRBJ1-1, with 9 bases identical to TRBD1. Looked up from germline, CDR1 is MGHRA and CDR2 is YSYEKL. V shed 3 bases and J 10 bases; nucleotides not matched to a gene: 6. There are 13 residues in the CDR3. CDR3 sequence: CASSQGQGISAFF. The CDR3 nucleotides are TGCGCCAGCAGCCAGGGACAGGGCATATCAGCTTTCTTT.

V usage is TRBV5-8 and J usage is TRBJ1-5; 7 bases align to TRBD1. The CDR3 length is 15 residues. After removal of 3 bases from V and 3 bases from J, the junction contained 6 bases not matched to a gene. CDR1 SGHTS and CDR2 YDEGEE come from the germline V gene. The CDR3 is CASSSGQAFNQPQHF. The CDR3 nucleotides read TGTGCCAGCAGCTCCGGACAGGCATTCAATCAGCCCCAGCATTTT.

The gene calls are TRBV7-9 and TRBJ1-5; D is possibly TRBD1 (5 bases). Germline V gives CDR1 SEHNR, CDR2 FQNEAQ (reference sequence). The CDR3 is 14 amino acids. V lost 2 bases and J lost 7, with 12 bases in between. In DNA form, the CDR3 reads TGTGCCAGCAGCTTAATGGGGGGGGACCAGCCCCAGCATTTT. Encoded protein: CASSLMGGDQPQHF.

This clone has a single count. V is TRBV11-2 and J is TRBJ2-7; TRBD1 aligns across 7 bases. The CDR3 consists of 18 residues. The V segment lost 2 bases and the J segment 1 base; nucleotides outside the gene matches: 14. From germline, CDR1 is SGHAT and CDR2 FQNNGV. The CDR3 here is CASSLRTGVRRRSYEQYF. In nucleotides, the CDR3 is TGTGCCAGCAGCTTAAGGACAGGTGTACGGAGGAGGTCCTACGAGCAGTACTTC.

A note on this clone: Other DNA sequences of this sample code for an identical CDR3. The V gene is TRBV28, the J gene TRBJ2-1; no clear D. This CDR3 has 12 amino acids. Trimming shortened V by 6 bases and J by 4 bases, and 7 bases separated the two germline ends. CDR1 and CDR2 from the germline V gene are MDHEN and SYDVKM. CDR3 amino acids: CASSTSYNEQFF. DNA of the CDR3: TGTGCCAGCAGCACAAGTTACAATGAGCAGTTCTTC.

V is TRBV7-9 and J is TRBJ2-3; D tentatively reads TRBD1 or TRBD2 (5 bases each). CDR3 length: 16 residues. The V and J ends lost 4 bases and 2 bases respectively, with 16 bases between them. Germline CDR1 is SEHNR and CDR2 is FQNEAQ (reference sequence). DNA of the CDR3: TGTGCCAGCAGCTCCCGTTCTGGGGGAGACACAGATACGCAGTATTTT. Protein product: CASSSRSGGDTDTQYF.

This clone has just a few counts. The chain couples TRBV2 to TRBJ1-2; TRBD1 is a possible D gene (6 bases). V dropped 8 bases and J dropped 7 bases, with 26 bases sitting between them. This CDR3 has 16 residues. CDR1 SNHLY and CDR2 FYNNEI come from the germline V gene. The CDR3, as DNA: TGTGCCAGCTCCCAGGGGTCGATTAAGTCCTCGGGTGGCTACACCTTC. The encoded protein is CASSQGSIKSSGGYTF.

V is TRBV5-4 and J is TRBJ2-7; perhaps TRBD2 as D (6 bases). Germline V gives CDR1 SGHNT, CDR2 YYREEE (reference sequence). This CDR3 region has 13 residues. Between the trimmed V and J ends, which lost 3 bases and 9 bases, there was a span of 16 bases. CDR3 bases: TGTGCCAGCAGCTCCGGGGGTTCCTTCGGGCAGTACTTC. Encoded protein: CASSSGGSFGQYF. The full variable domain, rest sourced from reference TRBV5-4 and TRBJ2-7, is ETGVTQSPTHLIKTRGQQVTLRCSSQSGHNTVSWYQQALGQGPQFIFQYYREEENGRGNFPPRFSGLQFPNYSSELNVNALELDDSALYLCASSSGGSFGQYFGPGTRLTVT.

The chain links TRBV5-1 to TRBJ2-5; the D is unclear. The ends were cut back, 4 bases at V and 4 bases at J, with 14 bases in the middle. This CDR3 has 14 amino acids. CDR1 and CDR2 from the germline V gene are SGHRS and YFSETQ. The CDR3 bases are TGCGCCAGCAGCACCGGAACCCCTCGAGAGACCCAGTACTTC. Encoded protein: CASSTGTPRETQYF.

This clone has just one count. The chain uses TRBV4-2 and TRBJ1-4, with 7 bases identical to TRBD1. CDR1 and CDR2 (germline): LGHNA, YNFKEQ. This CDR3 contains 14 residues. V was clipped by 4 bases and J by 3 bases; unmatched bases: 2. The DNA for the CDR3 is TGTGCCAGCAGCCCGGGACAGTCTAATGAAAAACTGTTTTTT. Its translation is CASSPGQSNEKLFF.

This clone occurred once. The chain recombines TRBV6-5 with TRBJ1-1; D uncertain. The length of the CDR3 is 14 residues. The V gene's germline CDR1 is MNHEY and CDR2 SVGAGI. Trimming stripped 3 bases from V and 3 bases from J, with 11 bases between. CDR3 region: CASSYLASYTEAFF. The CDR3 coding sequence is TGTGCCAGCAGTTATTTGGCTTCTTACACTGAAGCTTTCTTT.

Details on this clone: Additional DNA sequences in this sample encode the identical CDR3. The genes are TRBV20-1 and TRBJ2-7; D unclear. Deletions cut 6 bases from V and 4 bases from J, with 7 bases between. The CDR3 has 10 residues. The germline V gene encodes CDR1 DFQATT and CDR2 SNEGSKA (reference sequence). CDR3 bases: TGCAGTGCGCAAAATTACGAGCAGTACTTC. Residues: CSAQNYEQYF.

The chain carries TRBV6-6 and TRBJ2-7, with D perhaps TRBD1 (6 bases). V gave up 2 bases and J gave up 3 bases, with 11 bases separating them. The germline V gene encodes CDR1 MNHNY and CDR2 SVGAGI (reference sequence). The CDR3 contains 14 residues. CDR3 amino acids: CASSYGDNSYEQYF. CDR3 DNA: TGTGCCAGCAGTTACGGGGACAACAGCTACGAGCAGTACTTC.

CDR3 nucleotides: TGTGCCAGCAGCTTACAGGGGCAGGGTCAGGGTGGCTACACCTTC. Its translation: CASSLQGQGQGGYTF. J is TRBJ1-2 and V is TRBV7-2; D may be TRBD1 (6 bases). Germline V gene data show CDR1 as SGHTA and CDR2 as FQGNSA. Trimming shortened V by 2 bases and J by 7 bases, and 17 bases separated the two germline ends. This CDR3 has 15 residues. The whole variable domain, filled in from reference TRBV7-2 and TRBJ1-2, reads GAGVSQSPSNKVTEKGKDVELRCDPISGHTALYWYRQSLGQGLEFLIYFQGNSAPDKSGLPSDRFSAERTGGSVSTLTIQRTQQEDSAVYLCASSLQGQGQGGYTFGSGTRLTVV.

The chain recombines TRBV6-1 with TRBJ1-4; D gene ambiguous. The V and J ends lost 5 bases and 8 bases respectively, with 12 bases between them. Germline V lookup: CDR1 MNHNS, CDR2 SASEGT. The CDR3 extends over 13 amino acids. CDR3 sequence (DNA): TGTGCCAGCAGTCTTACCAACAGCGAAAAACTGTTTTTT. It specifies CASSLTNSEKLFF.

The chain uses TRBV5-4 and TRBJ1-1; 7 bases line up with TRBD1. V shed 6 bases and J 4 bases; nucleotides not matched to a gene: 6. Looked up from germline, CDR1 is SGHNT and CDR2 is YYREEE (reference sequence). The CDR3 has 13 residues. The CDR3, as DNA: TGTGCCAGCATCCAGGGGGATGGCACTGAAGCTTTCTTT. Residues: CASIQGDGTEAFF. Based on the CDR3 plus reference TRBV5-4 and TRBJ1-1, the full variable domain is ETGVTQSPTHLIKTRGQQVTLRCSSQSGHNTVSWYQQALGQGPQFIFQYYREEENGRGNFPPRFSGLQFPNYSSELNVNALELDDSALYLCASIQGDGTEAFFGQGTRLTVV.

This chain links TRBV18 with TRBJ2-4, with D tentatively TRBD1 (6 bases). The V gene lost 3 bases and the J gene lost 6 bases, with 12 bases spanning the gap. This CDR3 has 14 amino acids. Germline values: CDR1 KGHSH, CDR2 LQKENI. The CDR3 sequence: CASSPDRRGNIQYF. The CDR3 bases are TGTGCCAGCTCACCCGACAGGAGAGGAAACATTCAGTACTTC. Looking up the rest from reference TRBV18 and TRBJ2-4 gives the full variable domain: NAGVMQNPRHLVRRRGQEARLRCSPMKGHSHVYWYRQLPEEGLKFMVYLQKENIIDESGMPKERFSAEFPKEGPSILRIQQVVRGDSAAYFCASSPDRRGNIQYFGAGTRLSVL.

The chain employs TRBV9 and TRBJ2-1, with D tentatively TRBD1 or TRBD2 (5 bases each). Germline lookup yields CDR1 SGDLS and CDR2 YYNGEE. The CDR3 covers 13 residues. V was shortened by 0 bases and J by 10 bases, with 11 bases between the two germline ends. This chain's CDR3 is CASSVGGMAEQFF. The CDR3 nucleotides are TGTGCCAGCAGCGTAGGGGGGATGGCGGAGCAGTTCTTC.

This sequence joins TRBV12-5 and TRBJ1-1; TRBD1 might be the D (5 bases). This CDR3 has 13 residues. Deletions cut 6 bases from V and 5 bases from J, with 13 bases between. The germline gives CDR1 LGHNT, CDR2 FRNRAP. The CDR3 loop reads CASGGGEGTEAFF. Written as DNA, the CDR3 is TGTGCTAGTGGGGGCGGGGAGGGGACTGAAGCTTTCTTT.

The rearrangement links TRBV5-1 to TRBJ2-1; D not certain. Germline V lookup: CDR1 SGHRS, CDR2 YFSETQ. V was cut by 4 bases and J by 8 bases, with 10 bases left in between. The CDR3 spans 12 residues. The CDR3 coding sequence is TGCGCCAGCAGCAGCAAAGTGGATGAGCAGTTCTTC. It codes for CASSSKVDEQFF.

The gene calls are TRBV9 and TRBJ2-3, with D possibly being TRBD2 (6 bases). V was shortened by 3 bases and J by 6 bases, with 17 bases between the two germline ends. The CDR3 covers 15 residues. The germline V gene encodes CDR1 SGDLS and CDR2 YYNGEE. The CDR3 DNA sequence: TGTGCCAGCAGCGACAGAGGAGGGCCTTTGGATACGCAGTATTTT. Residues: CASSDRGGPLDTQYF. The whole variable domain, remainder taken from reference TRBV9 and TRBJ2-3, is DSGVTQTPKHLITATGQRVTLRCSPRSGDLSVYWYQQSLDQGLQFLIQYYNGEERAKGNILERFSAQQFPDLHSELNLSSLELGDSALYFCASSDRGGPLDTQYFGPGTRLTVL.